This T cell receptor beta chain appears in the sequencing data of a study of shared clonotypes between healthy human individuals. The naive CD8 population came from CD45RO-negative cells selected for CCR7, without terminally differentiated effector memory CD45RA+ cells. This clone occurred once. Generated by immunoSEQ multiplex PCR, the TCRdb table keeps only in-frame clones and is missing some. The sample shows roughly 2.1 million clones, about 93% of them seen only once. Trimming cost V 6 bases and J 3 bases, with 15 bases left between them. The germline CDR1 and CDR2 sequences are SQVTM and ANQGSEA. The CDR3 is made up of 13 amino acids.

The TCR comes from a man aged 18 to 30 in good health. Some clones in this sample may be carry-over from other donors' samples. V is TRBV29-1 and J is TRBJ2-7; possible D gene TRBD2, 6 bases. The sample comprised naive CD8+ T cells from PBMCs. The CDR3 DNA is TGCAGCGTCATCCCCGGGGGAGGCTACGAGCAGTACTTC. Its translation: CSVIPGGGYEQYF.